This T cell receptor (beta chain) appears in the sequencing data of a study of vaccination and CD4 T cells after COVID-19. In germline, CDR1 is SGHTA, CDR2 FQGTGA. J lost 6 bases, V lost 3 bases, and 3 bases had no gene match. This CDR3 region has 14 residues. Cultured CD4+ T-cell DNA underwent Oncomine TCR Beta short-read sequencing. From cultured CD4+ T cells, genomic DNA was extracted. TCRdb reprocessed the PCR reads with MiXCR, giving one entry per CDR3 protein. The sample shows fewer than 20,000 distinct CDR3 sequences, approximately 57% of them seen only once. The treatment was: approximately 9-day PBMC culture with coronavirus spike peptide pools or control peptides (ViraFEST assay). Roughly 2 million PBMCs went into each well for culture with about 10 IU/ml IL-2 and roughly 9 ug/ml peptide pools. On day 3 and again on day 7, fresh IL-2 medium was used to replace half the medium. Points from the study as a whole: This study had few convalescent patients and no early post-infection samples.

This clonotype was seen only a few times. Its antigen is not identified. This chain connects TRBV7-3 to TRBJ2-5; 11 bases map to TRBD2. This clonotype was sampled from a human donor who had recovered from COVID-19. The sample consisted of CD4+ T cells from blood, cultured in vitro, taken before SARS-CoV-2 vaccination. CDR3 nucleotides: TGTGCCAGCAGCTTGACTAGCGGGGCACAGACCCAGTACTTC. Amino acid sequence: CASSLTSGAQTQYF.